Presented here are 25 T cell receptor beta chains from one specimen sequenced in a study of OX40 agonist ivuxolimab in advanced cancers. Repertoires were generated with immunoSEQ multiplex PCR, while TCRdb's copy carries only in-frame clones and drops some. The sample includes fewer than 90,000 clones, around 90% of them seen just once. Sequences were derived from CD4+ or CD8+ T cells sorted from blood, sampled in a trial of the OX40 agonist ivuxolimab. The receptors were sampled from an adult with an advanced solid tumor such as melanoma, head and neck, liver or kidney cancer.

This clone was detected a few times. The chain joins TRBV28 to TRBJ1-2, with a weak D call TRBD1 (5 bases). Trimming took off 8 bases at V and 5 bases at J, with 15 bases between the two ends. CDR1 MDHEN and CDR2 SYDVKM come from the germline V gene. CDR3 length: 13 residues. The CDR3 nucleotides read TGTGCCAGCGGCGGGGGGTATCGGTATGGCTACACCTTC. Amino acid sequence: CASGGGYRYGYTF.

The genes are TRBV18 and TRBJ1-5, with a possible D match to TRBD1 (6 bases). V lost 6 bases and J 4 bases, leaving 13 bases between the germline ends. This CDR3 spans 14 amino acids. Germline CDR1 and CDR2: KGHSH and LQKENI. The CDR3 region is CASSWTERNQPQHF. CDR3 coding DNA: TGTGCCAGCTCGTGGACAGAAAGGAATCAGCCCCAGCATTTT.

This clone was recorded only once. The V gene is TRBV13, the J gene TRBJ2-3, with 7 nucleotides matching TRBD1. The CDR3 spans 15 residues. Germline V CDR1 and CDR2: PRHDT, FYEKMQ (reference sequence). J was trimmed by 7 bases and V by 5 bases; bases with no gene match: 12. CDR3 residues: CASSGDRDRGNTQYF. The CDR3 DNA follows: TGTGCCAGCAGCGGAGACCGGGACAGAGGGAATACGCAGTATTTT.

The chain joins TRBV6-1 to TRBJ1-1; weak D call: TRBD1 (5 bases). Germline CDR1 is MNHNS and CDR2 is SASEGT. This CDR3 has 15 residues. V lost 2 bases and J 0 bases, leaving 10 bases between the germline ends. CDR3 residues: CASSELGGLNTEAFF. DNA for the CDR3: TGTGCCAGCAGTGAACTGGGGGGGTTGAACACTGAAGCTTTCTTT.

V and J are TRBV6-6 and TRBJ2-3; 15 bases line up with TRBD2. The CDR3 consists of 16 residues. Per germline, CDR1 MNHNY and CDR2 SVGAGI (reference sequence). Trimming cost V 6 bases and J 6 bases; bases outside gene matches: 7. The CDR3 coding sequence is TGTGCCAGCAGCCTTGGGACTAGCGGGGGGCGGGATACGCAGTATTTT. Protein: CASSLGTSGGRDTQYF.

V is TRBV9 and J is TRBJ2-1; possible D gene TRBD2, 6 bases. The CDR3 covers 15 residues. V was trimmed by 6 bases and J by 0 bases, leaving 13 bases between them. CDR1 is SGDLS, CDR2 YYNGEE, per germline. The CDR3 is CASNLDGSSYNEQFF. CDR3 bases: TGTGCCAGCAACCTGGACGGGAGCTCCTACAATGAGCAGTTCTTC.

This clone occurred a few times. The chain links TRBV7-2 to TRBJ1-1; D uncertain. Germline CDR1 reads SGHTA; CDR2 reads FQGNSA. The CDR3 contains 13 residues. V dropped 4 bases and J dropped 4 bases, with 10 bases sitting between them. This CDR3 reads CASSWKVATEAFF. The DNA for the CDR3 is TGTGCCAGCAGCTGGAAGGTGGCCACTGAAGCTTTCTTT. The variable domain in full, completed from reference TRBV7-2 and TRBJ1-1, reads GAGVSQSPSNKVTEKGKDVELRCDPISGHTALYWYRQSLGQGLEFLIYFQGNSAPDKSGLPSDRFSAERTGGSVSTLTIQRTQQEDSAVYLCASSWKVATEAFFGQGTRLTVV.

This chain joins TRBV18 and TRBJ2-7, with D tentatively TRBD2 (6 bases). The length of the CDR3 is 15 residues. The V gene's germline CDR1 is KGHSH and CDR2 LQKENI. V dropped 2 bases and J dropped 6 bases, with 17 bases sitting between them. The CDR3 DNA is TGTGCCAGCTCACCATCGCAGGGAGGAGCGGGCGAGCAGTACTTC. Translated, it gives CASSPSQGGAGEQYF.

V is TRBV15 and J is TRBJ1-2; TRBD1 might be the D (6 bases). The germline V gene encodes CDR1 LNHNV and CDR2 YYDKDF (reference sequence). The CDR3 spans 14 residues. The germline V and J ends were trimmed by 0 bases and 8 bases, with 13 bases remaining between them. The CDR3 reads CATSRDPGAEGYTF. As DNA, the CDR3 is TGTGCCACCAGCAGAGATCCAGGGGCCGAGGGCTACACCTTC.

This clone was counted a single time. The chain recombines TRBV2 with TRBJ2-1, with TRBD2 matching 14 bases. This CDR3 is 17 amino acids long. Trimming cost V 1 base and J 7 bases; bases outside gene matches: 6. CDR1 is SNHLY and CDR2 is FYNNEI in the germline V gene. DNA of the CDR3: TGTGCCAGCAGTGAAGTTTCGGGACTAGCGGGAGTTAATGAGCAGTTCTTC. This codes for CASSEVSGLAGVNEQFF.

The chain combines TRBV11-3 with TRBJ2-2; possible D gene TRBD2, 5 bases. Germline lookup yields CDR1 SGHNT and CDR2 YENEEA. This CDR3 contains 16 residues. With 1 base removed from V and 1 base from J, the gap between germline ends came to 10 bases. The CDR3 spells CASSLGGGMNTGELFF. The CDR3 bases are TGTGCCAGCAGCTTAGGAGGAGGAATGAACACCGGGGAGCTGTTTTTT.

CDR3 loop: CASSEARLQSPLHF. The CDR3 coding sequence is TGTGCCAGCAGTGAAGCAAGGTTACAGTCACCCCTCCACTTT. The chain links TRBV6-1 to TRBJ1-6; D gene ambiguous. The V gene's germline CDR1 is MNHNS and CDR2 SASEGT. The CDR3 runs 14 residues. Trimming took 0 bases from V and 10 from J, leaving 10 bases between them.

This clone has only one observation. The chain has TRBV28 and TRBJ2-3, with TRBD2 as a possible D gene (5 bases). Germline CDR1 and CDR2: MDHEN and SYDVKM. The V gene lost 8 bases and the J gene lost 3 bases, with 6 bases spanning the gap. There are 11 residues in the CDR3. CDR3 region: CASEGTDTQYF. Written as DNA, the CDR3 is TGTGCCAGCGAGGGAACAGATACGCAGTATTTT.

V usage is TRBV15 and J usage is TRBJ2-7; the match to TRBD1 covers 9 bases. Germline V lookup: CDR1 LNHNV, CDR2 YYDKDF (reference sequence). Trimming at V came to 0 bases and at J to 2 bases, leaving 2 bases not matched to a gene. This CDR3 spans 15 amino acids. DNA for the CDR3: TGTGCCACCAGCAGAGAGGGACAGGGACCCTACGAGCAGTACTTC. Its protein product is CATSREGQGPYEQYF.

V gene TRBV5-4 combines with J gene TRBJ1-1; 7 nucleotides match TRBD1. V was clipped by 0 bases and J by 10 bases; unmatched bases: 9. There are 14 residues in the CDR3. Germline-derived CDR1 and CDR2 are SGHNT and YYREEE (reference sequence). The CDR3 loop reads CASSLANRGLGAFF. The CDR3 DNA reads TGTGCCAGCAGCTTGGCCAACAGGGGCTTAGGAGCTTTCTTT. The whole variable domain, filled in from reference TRBV5-4 and TRBJ1-1, reads ETGVTQSPTHLIKTRGQQVTLRCSSQSGHNTVSWYQQALGQGPQFIFQYYREEENGRGNFPPRFSGLQFPNYSSELNVNALELDDSALYLCASSLANRGLGAFFGQGTRLTVV.

The rearrangement links TRBV18 to TRBJ2-3; weak D call: TRBD2 (6 bases). Trimming took 2 bases from V and 1 from J, leaving 10 bases between them. Germline V gene lookup returns CDR1 KGHSH and CDR2 LQKENI. The CDR3 runs to 15 residues. The CDR3 sequence: CASSPSGGGTDTQYF. The CDR3 coding sequence is TGTGCCAGCTCACCATCAGGAGGGGGCACAGATACGCAGTATTTT.

The chain couples TRBV5-4 to TRBJ2-5; D gene uncertain. This CDR3 spans 13 amino acids. V lost 2 bases and J 7 bases, leaving 12 bases between the germline ends. The germline CDR1 and CDR2 sequences are SGHNT and YYREEE (reference sequence). CDR3 DNA: TGTGCCAGCAGCTTCCCTAGTGGCGGGACCCAGTACTTC. It codes for CASSFPSGGTQYF. Supplemented by reference TRBV5-4 and TRBJ2-5, the full variable domain reads ETGVTQSPTHLIKTRGQQVTLRCSSQSGHNTVSWYQQALGQGPQFIFQYYREEENGRGNFPPRFSGLQFPNYSSELNVNALELDDSALYLCASSFPSGGTQYFGPGTRLLVL.

V is TRBV5-6 and J is TRBJ2-1; D possibly matches TRBD1 or TRBD2 (6 bases each). Germline loops: CDR1 SGHDT, CDR2 YYEEEE. The ends were cut back, 2 bases at V and 12 bases at J, with 21 bases in the middle. CDR3 length: 15 residues. In DNA, the CDR3 is TGTGCCAGCAGCTTCTCGGGGGCCCGACCGTCGGGGCAGTTCTTC. Its protein is CASSFSGARPSGQFF.

V gene TRBV10-3 combines with J gene TRBJ1-2; D might be TRBD1 (5 bases). The CDR3 extends over 15 amino acids. Trimming took off 5 bases at V and 2 bases at J, with 15 bases between the two ends. The germline V gene has CDR1 ENHRY and CDR2 SYGVKD. The chain's CDR3 is CAISPEQGGNYGYTF. Written as DNA, the CDR3 is TGTGCCATCAGTCCGGAGCAGGGTGGGAACTATGGCTACACCTTC.

The J gene is TRBJ2-1, the V gene TRBV5-1; 12 nucleotides agree with TRBD1. The CDR3 contains 18 residues. Germline CDR1 SGHRS, CDR2 YFSETQ. Trimming removed 2 bases from V and 1 base from J; junction bases left unmatched: 7. CDR3: CASSLSGTGGASYNEQFF. CDR3 nucleotides: TGCGCCAGCAGCTTATCCGGGACAGGGGGCGCTTCCTACAATGAGCAGTTCTTC.

The chain joins TRBV7-2 to TRBJ1-2, with D perhaps matching TRBD1 (5 bases). CDR1 and CDR2 from the germline V gene are SGHTA and FQGNSA. Trimming took off 5 bases at V and 2 bases at J, with 12 bases between the two ends. The CDR3 has 14 residues. This chain's CDR3 is CASSRQRGNYGYTF. The CDR3 nucleotides read TGTGCCAGCAGCCGTCAACGGGGCAACTATGGCTACACCTTC. Drawing the rest from reference TRBV7-2 and TRBJ1-2, the complete variable domain is GAGVSQSPSNKVTEKGKDVELRCDPISGHTALYWYRQSLGQGLEFLIYFQGNSAPDKSGLPSDRFSAERTGGSVSTLTIQRTQQEDSAVYLCASSRQRGNYGYTFGSGTRLTVV.

By proportion, this clone is medium-sized. The J gene is TRBJ2-1, the V gene TRBV9, with a tentative D call TRBD1 (6 bases). Trimming stripped 2 bases from V and 12 bases from J, with 15 bases between. The germline V gene encodes CDR1 SGDLS and CDR2 YYNGEE. The CDR3 extends over 13 amino acids. The CDR3 loop reads CASSVADEGGQFF. DNA of the CDR3: TGTGCCAGCAGCGTCGCCGATGAAGGGGGGCAGTTCTTC.

The genes are TRBV11-2 and TRBJ1-2; TRBD1 is a possible D gene (6 bases). CDR1 is SGHAT, CDR2 FQNNGV, per germline. The V and J ends lost 1 base and 4 bases respectively, with 10 bases between them. The CDR3 has 14 residues. The CDR3 loop reads CASSLGTASYGYTF. As DNA, the CDR3 is TGTGCCAGCAGCTTAGGGACAGCGTCCTATGGCTACACCTTC.

This clone was picked up one time. CDR3 loop: CASREGNQPQHF. In DNA form, the CDR3 reads TGTGCCAGCAGGGAGGGAAATCAGCCCCAGCATTTT. The chain joins TRBV6-1 to TRBJ1-5; no firm D call. The CDR3 covers 12 residues. Germline loops: CDR1 MNHNS, CDR2 SASEGT. Trimming shortened V by 6 bases and J by 4 bases, and 7 bases separated the two germline ends.

V is TRBV10-3 and J is TRBJ2-7, with a tentative D call TRBD1 (6 bases). Germline CDR1 and CDR2: ENHRY and SYGVKD. V shed 5 bases and J shed 5 bases, with 7 bases lying between them. The CDR3 covers 11 residues. The CDR3 is CAISYRDEQYF. CDR3 nucleotide sequence: TGTGCCATCAGTTACAGGGACGAGCAGTACTTC.